The rows below give T cell receptor beta chains drawn from one sample of a study of cytomegalovirus exposure and HLA in healthy donors. Assay: immunoSEQ multiplex PCR; the TCRdb copy retains only in-frame clones and omits some. The sample shows 150,000 to 250,000 clones, 70% to 85% of them seen only once. Sample: PBMCs. The source is a boy aged 2 to 10 in good health and CMV-seronegative. Both conserved end residues are part of each CDR3. The D gene is left open where the match is weak. Size values are once, few and many counts, or a class for expanded clones, and some rows have none.

CDR3aa,CDR3nt,len,d_gene,j_gene,v_gene,abundance
CASRGAKESADTQYF,TGTGCCAGCAGAGGAGCCAAAGAGTCGGCAGATACGCAGTATTTT,15,-,TRBJ2-3,TRBV2,-
CASSQERAGGRYTGELFF,TGTGCCAGCAGCCAAGAACGGGCCGGGGGGCGGTACACCGGGGAGCTGTTTTTT,18,-,TRBJ2-2,TRBV4-2,few
CSATTSHEQYF,TGCAGTGCAACGACTAGCCACGAGCAGTACTTC,11,TRBD2,TRBJ2-7,TRBV20-1,-
CASIKTEALYEQYF,TGTGCCAGCATTAAGACAGAGGCGCTCTACGAGCAGTACTTC,14,-,TRBJ2-7,TRBV2,once
CASSSGGARNEQFF,TGTGCCAGTAGTTCGGGGGGGGCGAGGAATGAGCAGTTCTTC,14,TRBD2,TRBJ2-1,TRBV19,-
CASSRAATAYGYTF,TGTGCCAGTAGTAGGGCAGCAACTGCGTATGGCTACACCTTC,14,-,TRBJ1-2,TRBV19,-
CASSYRSLGSGNTIYF,TGTGCCAGCAGTTACAGGAGCTTGGGCTCTGGAAACACCATATATTTT,16,-,TRBJ1-3,TRBV6-5,-
CASSPGTGFNEQYF,TGTGCCAGCAGTCCCGGGACAGGGTTCAACGAGCAGTACTTC,14,TRBD1,TRBJ2-7,TRBV6-5,-
CATRRETRTDTQYF,TGTGCCACCCGGCGGGAGACGCGCACAGATACGCAGTATTTT,14,TRBD2,TRBJ2-3,TRBV5-8,-
CASSLSVLTGNTYEQYF,TGTGCCAGCAGCTTGTCAGTTCTGACAGGTAATACCTACGAGCAGTACTTC,17,-,TRBJ2-7,TRBV7-2,-
CASSWGGSGGSYNEQFF,TGTGCCAGCAGCTGGGGGGGGTCAGGAGGATCCTACAATGAGCAGTTCTTC,17,TRBD2,TRBJ2-1,TRBV7-3,-
CASSWGGETQYF,TGCGCCAGCAGCTGGGGAGGGGAGACCCAGTACTTC,12,TRBD2,TRBJ2-5,TRBV5-1,-
CASSVTTGNTEAFF,TGTGCCAGCAGCGTCACTACAGGGAACACTGAAGCTTTCTTT,14,-,TRBJ1-1,TRBV9,-
CSVAGGGLSETQYF,TGCAGCGTTGCGGGCGGCGGGTTGTCAGAGACCCAGTACTTC,14,-,TRBJ2-5,TRBV29-1,-
CASSLLAGGSYEQYF,TGTGCCAGCAGCTTACTGGCGGGGGGCTCCTACGAGCAGTACTTC,15,TRBD2,TRBJ2-7,TRBV7-2,-
CAWSVGENTEAFF,TGTGCCTGGAGTGTAGGGGAGAACACTGAAGCTTTCTTT,13,-,TRBJ1-1,TRBV30,few
CASSRDIYYGYTF,TGTGCCAGCAGTCGCGACATATACTATGGCTACACCTTC,13,-,TRBJ1-2,TRBV6-1,-
CASTLRLQGEETQYF,TGTGCCAGCACCCTACGCTTGCAGGGGGAAGAGACCCAGTACTTC,15,TRBD1,TRBJ2-5,TRBV9,once
CASSDDASGDGNTIYF,TGTGCTAGCAGCGACGATGCCTCAGGGGACGGAAACACCATATATTTT,16,-,TRBJ1-3,TRBV7-2,-
CASSQTGGSTYEQYF,TGTGCCAGCAGCCAGACAGGGGGCTCAACCTACGAGCAGTACTTC,15,TRBD1,TRBJ2-7,TRBV7-2,-
CASSLGQGVEKLFF,TGTGCCAGCAGTCTGGGACAGGGTGTTGAAAAACTGTTTTTT,14,TRBD1,TRBJ1-4,TRBV2,-
CASSPKSGTGDGYTF,TGTGCCAGCAGCCCTAAATCCGGGACAGGGGATGGCTACACCTTC,15,TRBD1,TRBJ1-2,TRBV9,few
CASSLSPRTGVYTEAFF,TGCGCCAGCAGCCTCTCACCCCGGACAGGGGTGTACACTGAAGCTTTCTTT,17,TRBD1,TRBJ1-1,TRBV4-3,-
CASSYGQAYGQYF,TGTGCCAGCAGCTACGGACAGGCTTACGGGCAGTACTTC,13,TRBD1,TRBJ2-7,TRBV5-8,-
CASGWDSLGNTIYF,TGTGCTAGTGGTTGGGACAGTCTTGGAAACACCATATATTTT,14,TRBD1,TRBJ1-3,TRBV12-5,once
CASSGGTSTDTQYF,TGTGCCAGCAGCGGCGGGACTAGCACAGATACGCAGTATTTT,14,-,TRBJ2-3,TRBV9,once
CASSVGGDPKNEQFF,TGTGCCAGCAGCGTAGGGGGGGATCCTAAAAATGAGCAGTTCTTC,15,-,TRBJ2-1,TRBV9,-
CASSRGVGGYGYTF,TGTGCCAGCTCCCGTGGAGTCGGGGGCTATGGCTACACCTTC,14,-,TRBJ1-2,TRBV18,few
CASSPGAGEEQYF,TGCGCCAGCAGCCCTGGGGCAGGGGAAGAGCAGTACTTC,13,-,TRBJ2-5,TRBV4-3,-
CASSSRTGGVDEQYF,TGTGCCAGTAGTTCTCGGACTGGGGGGGTCGACGAGCAGTACTTC,15,TRBD2,TRBJ2-7,TRBV19,-
CASSLVSGLQETQYF,TGTGCTAGCAGCTTAGTCTCAGGGCTACAAGAGACCCAGTACTTC,15,-,TRBJ2-5,TRBV7-7,few
CASSMVRNQPQHF,TGTGCCAGTAGTATGGTGAGGAATCAGCCCCAGCATTTT,13,-,TRBJ1-5,TRBV19,-
CASTSRYNEQFF,TGTGCCAGTACTAGCAGGTACAATGAGCAGTTCTTC,12,-,TRBJ2-1,TRBV19,-
CASSEGTGGSGNTIYF,TGTGCCAGCAGTGAAGGGACAGGGGGCTCTGGAAACACCATATATTTT,16,TRBD1,TRBJ1-3,TRBV6-1,-
CASKGGPYEQYF,TGTGCCAGCAAAGGAGGGCCCTACGAGCAGTACTTC,12,-,TRBJ2-7,TRBV13,-
CASSPGTGTGYTF,TGTGCCAGCAGCCCCGGGACAGGGACAGGCTACACCTTC,13,TRBD1,TRBJ1-2,TRBV5-6,-
CASSQHPGGNEQFF,TGCGCCAGCAGCCAACACCCGGGGGGCAATGAGCAGTTCTTC,14,TRBD2,TRBJ2-1,TRBV4-3,-
CASSLGRGYNSPLHF,TGTGCCAGCAGCTTAGGACGGGGCTATAATTCACCCCTCCACTTT,15,-,TRBJ1-6,TRBV7-9,once
CAWSRRGSGANVLTF,TGTGCCTGGAGTAGACGAGGGTCTGGGGCCAACGTCCTGACTTTC,15,-,TRBJ2-6,TRBV30,-
CASSLTGISGYTF,TGTGCCAGCAGCCTAACAGGGATTAGTGGCTACACCTTC,13,-,TRBJ1-2,TRBV6-5,once
CASSPLGSGGGAFF,TGCGCCAGCAGCCCTTTAGGGTCTGGGGGGGGAGCTTTCTTT,14,-,TRBJ1-1,TRBV4-1,-
CASSQVAGGSYTGELFF,TGCGCCAGCAGCCAAGTAGCGGGGGGATCCTACACCGGGGAGCTGTTTTTT,17,TRBD2,TRBJ2-2,TRBV4-1,few
CASSLGLGVTDTQYF,TGTGCCAGCAGCTTAGGACTAGGGGTCACAGATACGCAGTATTTT,15,-,TRBJ2-3,TRBV7-9,-
CASSPLGQAMDGYTF,TGTGCCAGCAGCCCCTTGGGACAGGCAATGGATGGCTACACCTTC,15,TRBD1,TRBJ1-2,TRBV11-2,-
CASSQTGRSNQPQHF,TGTGCCAGCAGCCAGACAGGGAGGAGCAATCAGCCCCAGCATTTT,15,TRBD1,TRBJ1-5,TRBV7-2,-
CASSINRVGSPLHF,TGTGCCAGTAGTATCAACAGGGTAGGTTCACCCCTCCACTTT,14,-,TRBJ1-6,TRBV19,-
CASSYLGQGEHGYTF,TGTGCCAGCAGTTACCTTGGACAGGGAGAGCATGGCTACACCTTC,15,TRBD1,TRBJ1-2,TRBV6-5,once
CATPPTGGRDTQYF,TGTGCCACACCACCCACGGGGGGCAGAGATACGCAGTATTTT,14,-,TRBJ2-3,TRBV7-9,-
CATRGGGVGGTDTQYF,TGTGCCACCCGAGGTGGGGGGGTAGGGGGCACAGATACGCAGTATTTT,16,TRBD2,TRBJ2-3,TRBV10-3,-
CASSPARTGRETQYF,TGCGCCAGCAGCCCCGCACGGACAGGGCGGGAGACCCAGTACTTC,15,TRBD1,TRBJ2-5,TRBV5-1,-
CASTNSPAQETQYF,TGTGCCAGCACCAACTCTCCCGCTCAAGAGACCCAGTACTTC,14,-,TRBJ2-5,TRBV25-1,-